This T cell receptor (beta chain) was found in a study of cytomegalovirus exposure and HLA in healthy donors. There are 13 residues in the CDR3. With 2 bases removed from V and 4 bases from J, the gap between germline ends came to 6 bases. The germline V gene encodes CDR1 MNHNS and CDR2 SASEGT. On this clone itself: Its specificity is not known.

These donors were members of the approximately 120-subject validation cohort, a group separate from the roughly 670-subject first cohort. Here immunoSEQ multiplex PCR was the method, and the copy in TCRdb shows in-frame clones only, minus some. Of roughly 98,000 clones listed, roughly 85% are singletons. Broader study findings: Most TCR sequences proved rare, with some public TCRs found in many donors.

This chain links TRBV6-1 with TRBJ1-3; D is uncertain. Sequencing was carried out using PBMCs. The source of this sequence is a young woman in good health and CMV-seronegative. CDR3 residues: CASSEQKGNTIYF. The CDR3 coding sequence is TGTGCCAGCAGTGAACAAAAAGGAAACACCATATATTTT.